This T cell receptor (beta chain) was sequenced for a study of cytomegalovirus exposure and HLA in healthy donors. With regard to this clone: Its target is not known.

PCR employed 60 Vbeta and 13 Jbeta primers. Method: immunoSEQ multiplex PCR; TCRdb's copy keeps in-frame clones and lacks some. Its table lists approximately 100,000 clones. General study findings and limits: Relative to the approximately 700-donor mean, N-insertions were reportedly fewer in an Asian-associated ancestry cluster in a later analysis. Presence/absence analyses took donor sequencing depth as roughly uniform.

CDR1 is KGHSH and CDR2 is LQKENI in the germline V gene. Trimming at V came to 3 bases and at J to 4 bases, leaving 7 bases not matched to a gene. The CDR3 runs 15 residues. V gene TRBV18 combines with J gene TRBJ1-2; TRBD1 aligns across 8 bases. The specimen sequenced was PBMCs. The sequence came from a man in his fifties or sixties in good health and CMV-seropositive. The CDR3 reads CASSPGQVDFYGYTF. CDR3 sequence (DNA): TGTGCCAGCTCACCGGGACAGGTGGATTTCTATGGCTACACCTTC.